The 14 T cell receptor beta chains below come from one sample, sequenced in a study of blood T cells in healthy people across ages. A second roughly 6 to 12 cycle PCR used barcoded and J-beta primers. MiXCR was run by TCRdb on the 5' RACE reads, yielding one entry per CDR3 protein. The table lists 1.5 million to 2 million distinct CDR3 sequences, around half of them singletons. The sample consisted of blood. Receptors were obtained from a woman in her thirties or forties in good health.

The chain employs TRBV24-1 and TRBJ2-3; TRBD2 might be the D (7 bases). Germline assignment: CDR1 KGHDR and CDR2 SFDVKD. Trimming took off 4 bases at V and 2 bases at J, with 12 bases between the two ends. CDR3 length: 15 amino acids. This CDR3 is CATSDPAGATDTQYF. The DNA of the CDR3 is TGTGCCACCAGTGACCCTGCGGGGGCCACAGATACGCAGTATTTT.

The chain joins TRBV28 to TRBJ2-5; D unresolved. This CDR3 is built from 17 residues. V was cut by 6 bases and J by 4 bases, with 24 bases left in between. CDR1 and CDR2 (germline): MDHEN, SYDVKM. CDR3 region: CASRSPSTRHVLETQYF. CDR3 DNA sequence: TGTGCCAGCAGGTCCCCTTCTACCCGACACGTATTAGAGACCCAGTACTTC.

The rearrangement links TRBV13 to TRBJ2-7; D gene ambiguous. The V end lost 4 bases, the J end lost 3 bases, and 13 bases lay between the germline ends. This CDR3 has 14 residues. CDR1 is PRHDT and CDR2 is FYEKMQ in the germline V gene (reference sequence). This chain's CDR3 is CASSSWSGYYEQYF. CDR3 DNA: TGTGCCAGCAGCTCGTGGTCAGGATACTACGAGCAGTACTTC.

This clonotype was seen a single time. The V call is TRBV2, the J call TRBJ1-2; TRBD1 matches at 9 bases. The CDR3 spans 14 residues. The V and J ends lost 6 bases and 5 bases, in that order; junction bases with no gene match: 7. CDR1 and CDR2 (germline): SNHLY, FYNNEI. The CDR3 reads CASRNDRGKYGYTF. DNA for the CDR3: TGTGCCAGCAGAAACGACAGGGGGAAATATGGCTACACCTTC.

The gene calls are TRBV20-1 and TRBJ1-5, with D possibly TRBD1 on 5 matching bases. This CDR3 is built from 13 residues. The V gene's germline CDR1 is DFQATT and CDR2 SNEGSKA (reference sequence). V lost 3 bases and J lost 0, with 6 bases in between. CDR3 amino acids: CSASGGSNQPQHF. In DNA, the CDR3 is TGCAGTGCTAGCGGGGGTAGCAATCAGCCCCAGCATTTT.

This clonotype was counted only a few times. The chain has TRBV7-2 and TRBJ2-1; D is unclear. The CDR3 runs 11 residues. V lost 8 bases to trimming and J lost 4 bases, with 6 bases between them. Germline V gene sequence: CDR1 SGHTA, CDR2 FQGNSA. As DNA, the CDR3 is TGTGCCAGCGCCCCTTACAATGAGCAGTTCTTC. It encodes CASAPYNEQFF.

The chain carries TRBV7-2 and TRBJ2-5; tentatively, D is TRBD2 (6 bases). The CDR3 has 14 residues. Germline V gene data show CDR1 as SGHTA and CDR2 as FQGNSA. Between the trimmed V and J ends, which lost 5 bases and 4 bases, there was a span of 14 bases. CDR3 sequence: CASSDRQGGETQYF. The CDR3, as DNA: TGTGCCAGCAGCGATCGGCAGGGAGGAGAGACCCAGTACTTC. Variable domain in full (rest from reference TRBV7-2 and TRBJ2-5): GAGVSQSPSNKVTEKGKDVELRCDPISGHTALYWYRQSLGQGLEFLIYFQGNSAPDKSGLPSDRFSAERTGGSVSTLTIQRTQQEDSAVYLCASSDRQGGETQYFGPGTRLLVL.

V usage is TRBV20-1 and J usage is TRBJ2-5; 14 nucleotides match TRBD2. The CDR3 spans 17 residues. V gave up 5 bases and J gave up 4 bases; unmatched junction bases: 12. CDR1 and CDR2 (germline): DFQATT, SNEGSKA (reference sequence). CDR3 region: CSAGKESGTSGRETQYF. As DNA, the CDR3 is TGCAGTGCTGGAAAGGAATCCGGGACTAGCGGGAGAGAGACCCAGTACTTC.

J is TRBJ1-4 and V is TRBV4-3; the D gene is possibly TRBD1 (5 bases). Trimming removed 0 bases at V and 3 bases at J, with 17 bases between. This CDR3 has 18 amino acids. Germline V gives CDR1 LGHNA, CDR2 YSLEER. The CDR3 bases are TGCGCCAGCAGCCAAGAGCCCCGCGGGGGAGGGTCTAATGAAAAACTGTTTTTT. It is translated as CASSQEPRGGGSNEKLFF.

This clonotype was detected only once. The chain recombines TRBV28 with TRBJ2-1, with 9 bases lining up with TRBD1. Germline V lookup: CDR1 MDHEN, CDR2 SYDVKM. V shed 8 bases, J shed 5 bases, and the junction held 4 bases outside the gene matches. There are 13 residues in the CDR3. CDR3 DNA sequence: TGTGCCAGCGGACAGGGGTCTCACAATGAGCAGTTCTTC. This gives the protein CASGQGSHNEQFF.

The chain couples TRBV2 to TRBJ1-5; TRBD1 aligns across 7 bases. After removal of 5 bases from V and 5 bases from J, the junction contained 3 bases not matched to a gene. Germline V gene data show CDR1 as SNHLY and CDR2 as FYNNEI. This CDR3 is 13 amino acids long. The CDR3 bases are TGTGCCAGCAGTAACGACAGGGATCAGCCCCAGCATTTT. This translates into CASSNDRDQPQHF.

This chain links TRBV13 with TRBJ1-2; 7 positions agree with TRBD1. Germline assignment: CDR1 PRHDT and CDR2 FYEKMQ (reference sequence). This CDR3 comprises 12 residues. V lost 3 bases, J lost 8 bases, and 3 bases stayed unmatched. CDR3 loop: CASSFGQAGYTF. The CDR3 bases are TGTGCCAGCAGCTTTGGACAGGCCGGCTACACCTTC.

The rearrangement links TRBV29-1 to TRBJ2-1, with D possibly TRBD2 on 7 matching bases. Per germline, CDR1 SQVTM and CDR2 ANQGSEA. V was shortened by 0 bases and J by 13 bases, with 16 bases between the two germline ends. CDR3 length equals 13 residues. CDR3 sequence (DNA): TGCAGCGTTGAAGATCGGGGGCGGGAGACCCAGTTCTTC. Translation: CSVEDRGRETQFF.

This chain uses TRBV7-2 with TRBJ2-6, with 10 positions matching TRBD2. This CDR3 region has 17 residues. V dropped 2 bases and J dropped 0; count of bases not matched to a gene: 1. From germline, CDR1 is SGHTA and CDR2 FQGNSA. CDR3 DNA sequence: TGTGCCAGCAGCTTAACTAGCGGGGCCTCTGGGGCCAACGTCCTGACTTTC. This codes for CASSLTSGASGANVLTF.